Each of the 2 T cell receptor beta chains below was sequenced from the same sample in a study of T cells in Graves' hyperthyroidism and ophthalmopathy. Template material for amplifying TCR beta CDR3 regions consisted of RNA transcripts. An initial round of RT-PCR targeting the TCR CDR3 relied on the HTBI primer set. TCRdb used MiXCR to reprocess the multiplex PCR reads, holding one entry per CDR3 protein. The table has around 340,000 distinct CDR3 sequences, about 15% seen once. The sample was blood. These receptors all stem from a woman between 25 and 40 years old with Graves' hyperthyroidism.

This clonotype has ten or more counts. J is TRBJ1-3 and V is TRBV28, with unresolved D. Germline V CDR1 and CDR2: MDHEN, SYDVKM. V was cut by 7 bases and J by 10 bases, with 26 bases left in between. The CDR3 is made up of 16 amino acids. This CDR3 is CASIGPMPDPMGTIYF. The DNA of the CDR3 is TGTGCCAGCATTGGTCCCATGCCAGACCCAATGGGGACCATATATTTT. The full variable domain, with the rest looked up from reference TRBV28 and TRBJ1-3, is DVKVTQSSRYLVKRTGEKVFLECVQDMDHENMFWYRQDPGLGLRLIYFSYDVKMKEKGDIPEGYSVSREKKERFSLILESASTNQTSMYLCASIGPMPDPMGTIYFGEGSWLTVV.

Comment on this clonotype: A read error may explain this, as a much larger clone is one base away. The chain joins TRBV6-2 or TRBV6-3 to TRBJ1-1, with no clear D. The CDR3 sequence is 13 residues long. The germline V gene encodes CDR1 MNHEY and CDR2 SVGEGT. The CDR3 protein is CASSYNVGAEASF. CDR3 in DNA: TGTGCCAGCAGTTACAATGTGGGCGCTGAAGCTTCCTTT.